This T cell receptor (beta chain) was sequenced in a study of T cells in Graves' hyperthyroidism and ophthalmopathy. CDR1 is ENHRY, CDR2 SYGVKD, per germline. This CDR3 is 18 amino acids long. V shed 0 bases and J 0 bases; nucleotides not matched to a gene: 5. Stability of Graves' hyperthyroidism was defined as absent ophthalmopathy progression within 18 months. Clinical symptoms, serum thyroxine, TRAb, thyroid ultrasound and orbital computed tomography informed diagnoses. In its sample, this clonotype was seen a few times. There were TCR beta CDR3 regions amplified from RNA transcripts. HTBI primers were employed in a first-round RT-PCR of the TCR CDR3. One entry per CDR3 protein results from TCRdb running MiXCR on the multiplex PCR reads. The sample records hundreds of thousands of distinct CDR3 sequences, 12% to 15% being singletons.

The gene calls are TRBV10-3 and TRBJ2-6, with TRBD1 matching over 7 bases. Material: blood. This TCR was recovered from a woman aged 35 to 49 with Graves' hyperthyroidism. CDR3 in amino acids: CAISESGQPISGANVLTF. CDR3 in DNA: TGTGCCATCAGTGAGTCGGGACAGCCCATCTCTGGGGCCAACGTCCTGACTTTC.